Detailed here is one T cell receptor (beta chain). The target antigen is unknown. This table comes from immunoSEQ multiplex PCR, and its TCRdb copy is limited to in-frame clones, with some not included. The table includes 10,000 to 15,000 clones, about 76% detected once. Per germline, CDR1 MDHEN and CDR2 SYDVKM. Trimming took 5 bases from V and 0 from J; bases not matched to a gene: 11. The CDR3 runs to 19 residues. The data belong to a study of OX40 agonist ivuxolimab in advanced cancers. Study information: The drug used for patients, ivuxolimab, was an agonistic anti-OX40 (CD134) antibody. Allowance was made for prior anti-PD-1, anti-PD-L1 or anti-CTLA-4 therapy, and 35% to 40% had some.

Whole-study results and caveats: Within 6 weeks, CD4+ and CD8+ blood T cells expanded clonally at 0.1 to 3.0 mg/kg.

This chain connects TRBV28 to TRBJ2-3, with 13 nucleotides matching TRBD2. Material: CD4+ or CD8+ T cells sorted from blood, obtained in a trial of the OX40 agonist ivuxolimab. The sequence was collected from an adult with an advanced solid tumor such as melanoma, head and neck, liver or kidney cancer. In DNA, the CDR3 is TGTGCCAGCAGTACGATAACTGGACTAGCGGGAGTTAGCACAGATACGCAGTATTTT. Its translation is CASSTITGLAGVSTDTQYF.